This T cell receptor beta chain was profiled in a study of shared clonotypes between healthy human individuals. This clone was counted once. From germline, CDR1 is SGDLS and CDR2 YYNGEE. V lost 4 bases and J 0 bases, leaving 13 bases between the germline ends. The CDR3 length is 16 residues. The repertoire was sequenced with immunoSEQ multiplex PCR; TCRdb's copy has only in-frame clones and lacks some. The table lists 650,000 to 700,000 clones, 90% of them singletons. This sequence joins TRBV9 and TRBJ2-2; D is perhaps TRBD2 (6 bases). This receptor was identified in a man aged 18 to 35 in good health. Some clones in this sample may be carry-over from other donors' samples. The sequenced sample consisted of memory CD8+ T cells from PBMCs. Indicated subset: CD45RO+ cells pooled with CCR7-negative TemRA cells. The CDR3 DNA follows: TGTGCCAGCAGCTCTACCTCGGGGGCGAACACCGGGGAGCTGTTTTTT. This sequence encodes CASSSTSGANTGELFF.